The present entry profiles one TCR beta chain with its context. These data belong to a study of OX40 agonist ivuxolimab in advanced cancers. Study background: The diagnoses of dose-escalation patients were hepatocellular carcinoma, melanoma, renal cell or head and neck cancer.

The method was immunoSEQ multiplex PCR; TCRdb's version includes in-frame clones alone and lacks a portion of them. The table records around 20,000 clones, roughly 82% of them present only once. The CDR3 length is 14 residues. The V gene's germline CDR1 is SGHTA and CDR2 FQGNSA. V lost 1 base and J 2 bases, leaving 9 bases between the germline ends. Sample: CD4+ or CD8+ T cells sorted from blood, taken in a trial of the OX40 agonist ivuxolimab. The sequence came from an adult with an advanced solid tumor such as melanoma, head and neck, liver or kidney cancer. This sequence joins TRBV7-2 and TRBJ2-7; D is ambiguous. Written as DNA, the CDR3 is TGTGCCAGCAGCTTAGAGGTCAGCACCTACGAGCAGTACTTC. As protein: CASSLEVSTYEQYF.